This record covers a single T cell receptor beta chain. Its target is unknown. This sample was included in a study of cytomegalovirus exposure and HLA in healthy donors. Findings and limits, study-wide: Cytomegalovirus association was assigned to 150 to 200 TCR beta chains.

This CDR3 has 14 residues. Unmatched junction bases numbered 3, after V lost 5 bases and J lost 1 base. Germline CDR1 MNHEY, CDR2 SVGAGI. The repertoire was sequenced with immunoSEQ multiplex PCR; TCRdb's copy has only in-frame clones and lacks some. The profile shows about 120,000 clones, 88% of them singletons. The V gene is TRBV6-5, the J gene TRBJ1-2; TRBD1 matches at 8 bases. This receptor was taken from a woman between 18 and 29 years old in good health and CMV-seropositive. The material sequenced was PBMCs. CDR3 region: CASSRTGFNYGYTF. The DNA for the CDR3 is TGTGCCAGCAGTAGGACAGGGTTTAACTATGGCTACACCTTC.